This entry features one T cell receptor beta chain sequence. Its cognate antigen has yet to be identified. The junction departs from the called germline gene at one end, perhaps through a read error. The germline V gene specifies ENHRY as CDR1 and SYGVKD as CDR2. The CDR3 runs 17 residues from the cysteine to the phenylalanine. Only the CDR3 DNA stays, 51 bases, in frame from base 1. These data come from a study of tumor and adjacent non-tumor tissue in lung cancer (dated by TCRdb to between 2017 and 2018). General notes on the study: Patients with adenocarcinoma (approximately 13), squamous cell carcinoma (2) and small cell lung cancer (1) were included in the cohort. The approximately 15 patients were aged about 30 to 76 years, included about ten men and 5 women, and had TNM stage I to III disease. Sequencing generated a total of 125,075,908 productive TCRbeta reads, averaging about 4 million reads per sample. Using bulk TCRbeta repertoires from over 14 lung cancer patients, the study set lung tumor tissue side by side with matched distant non-tumor lung tissue. Over 25 paired specimens, one tumor and one normal lung sample per patient, were profiled by TCRbeta CDR3 sequencing. The paper as a whole reports these results and caveats: Peripheral blood was not sequenced, so blood TCRbeta repertoires were not examined in the lung cancer patients of the study. The sequencing platform is not named in the methods, and unique molecular identifiers are not mentioned. Tumor tissue showed significantly greater TCR diversity (inverse Simpson) than normal lung tissue (about 400 vs 150, P = 0.0075, Mann-Whitney U test). With only approximately 16 patients in the cohort, the authors noted that larger samples and more detailed clinical data are needed. The top 100 clones accounted for a significantly larger cumulative portion of the repertoire in normal lung than in tumor tissue. Younger patients had significantly higher TCR diversity, and higher tumor TCR diversity was associated with shorter overall and disease-free survival.

Bulk unsorted tissue served as the source for RNA extraction, and RNA quality was assessed using a NanoDrop ND-1000 and an Agilent 2100. All donors had newly diagnosed lung cancer, had not received prior chemotherapy, and were admitted for thoracic surgery in China between August and November 2014. Anyone who had undergone radiotherapy or chemotherapy before, or who had another cancer at the same time, was left out of the study. Surgical tissue pieces of roughly 1-2 cm3 were preserved in RNAlater solution and stored at -80 °C until use. The method was multiplex PCR. This sample was sequenced with an Illumina HiSeq 2500. TCRbeta libraries were constructed through three rounds of nested PCR with primers (Table S4) according to protocols modified from ARM-PCR. Before sequencing, PCR products in the 200-500 bp range were cut out of the gel and cleaned up using the QIAquick gel extraction kit. The published analysis was carried out like this. Trimmomatic was used to clean the reads, FLASH was used to merge the reads into complete CDR3 sequences, and MiTCR was used to assign the reads to V(D)J germline segments. Clonal diversity was computed as the inverse Simpson's index with VDJtools. In-frame sequences lacking a premature stop codon were counted as productive reads. The public reads were run again by TCRdb, first through fastp at Q25 and then through MiXCR, and only productive beta chains were kept. Each CDR3 protein appears once, grouped with its most common genes and DNA. TCRdb's processing, not the authors' own work, is the source of the V and J calls. The sample has about 110,000 distinct CDR3 sequences on record, about 75% of them singletons. Around 37% of the sample comes from the top ten.

The chain couples TRBV10-3 to TRBJ2-6; TRBD2 might be the D gene, on 6 matching bases. Sequences were obtained from lung tumor tissue. The sequence came from a woman in her sixties or seventies with non-small cell lung cancer. The CDR3 protein is CVISQGRGNAGANVLTF. The DNA is as follows: TGTGTCATCAGTCAAGGACGGGGGAACGCTGGGGCCAACGTCCTGACTTTC.